Sequencing of this TCR beta chain was carried out in a study of neurological immune-mediated disorders. Study conclusions and caveats: The level of TCR clonal expansion was highest in patients with HTLV-1-associated myelopathy and lowest in multiple sclerosis, where it fell below the level seen in healthy controls.

TCRdb reanalysed the 5' RACE reads using MiXCR and keeps one entry per CDR3 protein. The data hold about 19,000 distinct CDR3 sequences, with approximately 7.9% observed a single time. Looked up from germline, CDR1 is SGHVS and CDR2 is FQNEAQ. V was trimmed by 4 bases and J by 4 bases, leaving 10 bases between them. This CDR3 is built from 14 residues. This clonotype was found many times. Its target is unknown. Sorted libraries drew on 850,000 to 1,000,000 CD4+ or CD8+ T cells. The specimen was CD8+ T cells from blood. V is TRBV7-8 and J is TRBJ2-2; D unresolved. The source of this sequence is a woman in her 30s with HTLV-1-associated myelopathy (HAM/TSP). CDR3 in amino acids: CASSSGPFTGELFF. For the CDR3, the DNA is TGTGCCAGCAGCTCTGGACCCTTCACCGGGGAGCTGTTTTTT.